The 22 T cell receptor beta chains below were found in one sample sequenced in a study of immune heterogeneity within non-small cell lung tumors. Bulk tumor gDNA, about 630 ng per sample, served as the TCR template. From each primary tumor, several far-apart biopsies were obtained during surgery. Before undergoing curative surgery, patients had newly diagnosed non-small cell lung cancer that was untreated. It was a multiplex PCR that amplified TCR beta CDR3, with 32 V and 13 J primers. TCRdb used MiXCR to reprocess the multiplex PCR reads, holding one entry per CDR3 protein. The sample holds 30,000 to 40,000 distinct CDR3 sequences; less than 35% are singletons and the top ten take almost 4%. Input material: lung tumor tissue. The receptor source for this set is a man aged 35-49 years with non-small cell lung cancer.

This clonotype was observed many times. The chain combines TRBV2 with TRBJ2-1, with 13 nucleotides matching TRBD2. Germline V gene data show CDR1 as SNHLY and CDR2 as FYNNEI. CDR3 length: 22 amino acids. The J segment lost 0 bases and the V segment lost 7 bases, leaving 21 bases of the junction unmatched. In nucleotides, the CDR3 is TGTGCCAGCAATCCACTGGAAGGTACCGGGACTAGCGGGAAGAGCTCCTACAATGAGCAGTTCTTC. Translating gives CASNPLEGTGTSGKSSYNEQFF. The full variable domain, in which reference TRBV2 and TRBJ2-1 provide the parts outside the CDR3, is EPEVTQTPSHQVTQMGQEVILRCVPISNHLYFYWYRQILGQKVEFLVSFYNNEISEKSEIFDDQFSVERPDGSNFTLKIRSTKLEDSAMYFCASNPLEGTGTSGKSSYNEQFFGPGTRLTVL.

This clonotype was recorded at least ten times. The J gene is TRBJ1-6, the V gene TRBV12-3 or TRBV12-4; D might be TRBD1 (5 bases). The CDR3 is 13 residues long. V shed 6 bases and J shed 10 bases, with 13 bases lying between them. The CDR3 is CASSSTTGSPLHF. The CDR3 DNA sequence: TGTGCCAGCAGCTCAACCACAGGATCACCCCTCCACTTT.

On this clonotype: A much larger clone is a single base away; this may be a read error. The CDR3 spells CAISSGLVEQYF. Written as DNA, the CDR3 is TGTGCCATCAGCTCGGGACTCGTTGAGCAGTACTTC. The chain employs TRBV7-2 and TRBJ2-7, with D perhaps matching TRBD2 (6 bases). This CDR3 comprises 12 residues. The germline V gene has CDR1 SGHTA and CDR2 FQGNSA.

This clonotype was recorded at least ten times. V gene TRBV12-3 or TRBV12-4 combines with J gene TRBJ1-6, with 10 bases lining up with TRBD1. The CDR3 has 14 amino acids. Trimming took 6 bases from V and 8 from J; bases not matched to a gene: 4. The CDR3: CASRTGTGDSPLHF. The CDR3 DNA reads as TGTGCCAGCAGGACCGGGACAGGGGATTCACCCCTCCACTTT.

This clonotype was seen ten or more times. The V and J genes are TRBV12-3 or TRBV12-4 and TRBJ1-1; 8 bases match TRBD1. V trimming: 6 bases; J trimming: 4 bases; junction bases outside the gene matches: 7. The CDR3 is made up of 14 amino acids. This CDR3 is CASRPLDRGTEAFF. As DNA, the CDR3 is TGTGCCAGCAGACCCCTCGACAGGGGCACTGAAGCTTTCTTT.

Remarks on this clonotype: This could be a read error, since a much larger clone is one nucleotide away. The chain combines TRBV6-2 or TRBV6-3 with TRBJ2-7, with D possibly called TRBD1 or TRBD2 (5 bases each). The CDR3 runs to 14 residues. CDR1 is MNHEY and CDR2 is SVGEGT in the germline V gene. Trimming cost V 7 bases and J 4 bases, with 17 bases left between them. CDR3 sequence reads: CASIAGGEQYEQYF. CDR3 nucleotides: TGTGCCAGCATCGCTGGGGGAGAGCAATACGAGCAGTACTTC.

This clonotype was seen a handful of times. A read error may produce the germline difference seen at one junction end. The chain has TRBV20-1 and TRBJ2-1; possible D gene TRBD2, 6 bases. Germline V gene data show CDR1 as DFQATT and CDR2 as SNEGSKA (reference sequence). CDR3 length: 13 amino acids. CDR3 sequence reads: CSARTIAYDEQFF. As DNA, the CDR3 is TGCAGTGCCCGGACTATTGCCTACGATGAGCAGTTCTTC.

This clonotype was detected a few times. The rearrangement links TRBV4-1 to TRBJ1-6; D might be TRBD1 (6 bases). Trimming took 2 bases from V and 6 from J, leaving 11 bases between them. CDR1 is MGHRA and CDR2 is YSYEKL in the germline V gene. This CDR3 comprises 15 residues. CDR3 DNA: TGCGCCAGCAGCCAAATGCGGGGGCCTAATTCACCCCTCCACTTT. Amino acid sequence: CASSQMRGPNSPLHF.

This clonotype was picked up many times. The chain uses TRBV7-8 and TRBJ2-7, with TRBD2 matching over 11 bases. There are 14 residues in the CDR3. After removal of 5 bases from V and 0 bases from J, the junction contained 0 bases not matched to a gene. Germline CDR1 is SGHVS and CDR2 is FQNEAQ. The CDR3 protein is CASSTSGSSYEQYF. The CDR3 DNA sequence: TGTGCCAGCAGCACTAGCGGGAGCTCCTACGAGCAGTACTTC.

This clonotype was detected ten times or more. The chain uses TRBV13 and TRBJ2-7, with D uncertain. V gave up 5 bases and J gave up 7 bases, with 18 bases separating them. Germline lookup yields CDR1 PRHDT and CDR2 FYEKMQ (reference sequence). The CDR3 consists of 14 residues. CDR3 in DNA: TGTGCCAGCAGCAAAAATGGTGTAAAAAGTGAGCAGTACTTC. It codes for CASSKNGVKSEQYF.

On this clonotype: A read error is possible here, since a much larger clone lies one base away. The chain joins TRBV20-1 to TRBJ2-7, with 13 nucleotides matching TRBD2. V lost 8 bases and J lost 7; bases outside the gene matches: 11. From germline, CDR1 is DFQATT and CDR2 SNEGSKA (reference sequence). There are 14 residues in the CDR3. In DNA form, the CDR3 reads TGCAGTACCCTAGGACTAGCGGGAGTTGGGGAGCAGTACTTC. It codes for CSTLGLAGVGEQYF.

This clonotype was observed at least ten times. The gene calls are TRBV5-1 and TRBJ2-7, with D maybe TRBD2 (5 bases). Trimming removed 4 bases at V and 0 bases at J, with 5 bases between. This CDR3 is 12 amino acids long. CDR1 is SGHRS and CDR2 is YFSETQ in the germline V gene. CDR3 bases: TGCGCCAGCAGCGGGAGCTCCTACGAGCAGTACTTC. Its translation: CASSGSSYEQYF.

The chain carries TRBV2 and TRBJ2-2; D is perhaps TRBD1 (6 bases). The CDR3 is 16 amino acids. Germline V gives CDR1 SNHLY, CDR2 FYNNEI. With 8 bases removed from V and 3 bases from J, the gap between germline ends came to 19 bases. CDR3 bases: TGTGCCAGCCGGTCCGGGACATACTCCTACACCGGGGAGCTGTTTTTT. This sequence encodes CASRSGTYSYTGELFF.

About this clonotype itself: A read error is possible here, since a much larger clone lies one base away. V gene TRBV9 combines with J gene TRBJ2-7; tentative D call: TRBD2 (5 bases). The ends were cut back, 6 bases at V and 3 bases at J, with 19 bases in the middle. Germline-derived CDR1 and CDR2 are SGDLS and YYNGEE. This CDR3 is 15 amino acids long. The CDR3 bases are TGTGCCAGCAACCCAGGAGAGGGAGTTGTCTACGAGCAGTACTTC. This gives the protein CASNPGEGVVYEQYF. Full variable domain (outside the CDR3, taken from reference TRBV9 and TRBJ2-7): DSGVTQTPKHLITATGQRVTLRCSPRSGDLSVYWYQQSLDQGLQFLIQYYNGEERAKGNILERFSAQQFPDLHSELNLSSLELGDSALYFCASNPGEGVVYEQYFGPGTRLTVT.

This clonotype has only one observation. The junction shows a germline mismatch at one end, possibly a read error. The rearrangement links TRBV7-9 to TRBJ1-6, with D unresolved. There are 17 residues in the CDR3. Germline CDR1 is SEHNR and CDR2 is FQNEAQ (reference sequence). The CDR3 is CASSLEYGSSYNSPPHF. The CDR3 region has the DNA TGTGCCAGCAGCTTAGAGTATGGGAGCTCCTATAATTCACCCCCCCACTTT.

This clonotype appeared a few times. CDR3 in DNA: TGCGCCAGCAGCCAAGTAGGGGCTAGCACAGATACGCAGTATTTT. As protein: CASSQVGASTDTQYF. The chain employs TRBV4-3 and TRBJ2-3; weak D call: TRBD1 (5 bases). Trimming shortened V by 1 base and J by 0 bases, and 8 bases separated the two germline ends. CDR3 size: 15 residues. Germline CDR1 is LGHNA and CDR2 is YSLEER.

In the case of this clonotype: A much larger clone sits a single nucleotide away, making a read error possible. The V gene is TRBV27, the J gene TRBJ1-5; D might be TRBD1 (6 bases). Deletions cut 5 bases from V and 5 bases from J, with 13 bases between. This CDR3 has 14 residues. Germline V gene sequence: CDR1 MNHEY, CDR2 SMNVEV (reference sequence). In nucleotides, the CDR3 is TGTGCCAGCAGTCCGATAGGACAGCATCAGCCCCAGCATTTT. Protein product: CASSPIGQHQPQHF.

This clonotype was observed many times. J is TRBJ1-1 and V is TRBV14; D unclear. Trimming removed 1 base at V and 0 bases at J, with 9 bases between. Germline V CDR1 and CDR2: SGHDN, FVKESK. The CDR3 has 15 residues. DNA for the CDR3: TGTGCCAGCAGCCAAGTTTCTTGGATGAACACTGAAGCTTTCTTT. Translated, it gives CASSQVSWMNTEAFF. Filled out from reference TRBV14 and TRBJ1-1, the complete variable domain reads EAGVTQFPSHSVIEKGQTVTLRCDPISGHDNLYWYRRVMGKEIKFLLHFVKESKQDESGMPNNRFLAERTGGTYSTLKVQPAELEDSGVYFCASSQVSWMNTEAFFGQGTRLTVV.

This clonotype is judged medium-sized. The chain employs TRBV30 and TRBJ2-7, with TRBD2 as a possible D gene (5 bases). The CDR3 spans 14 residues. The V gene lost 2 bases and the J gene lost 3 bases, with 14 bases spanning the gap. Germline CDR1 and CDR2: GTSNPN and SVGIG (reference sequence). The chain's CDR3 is CAWSHWTSIYEQYF. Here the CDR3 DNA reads TGTGCCTGGAGTCATTGGACTTCGATCTACGAGCAGTACTTC. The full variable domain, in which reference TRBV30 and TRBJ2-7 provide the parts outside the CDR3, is SQTIHQWPATLVQPVGSPLSLECTVEGTSNPNLYWYRQAAGRGLQLLFYSVGIGQISSEVPQNLSASRPQDRQFILSSKKLLLSDSGFYLCAWSHWTSIYEQYFGPGTRLTVT.

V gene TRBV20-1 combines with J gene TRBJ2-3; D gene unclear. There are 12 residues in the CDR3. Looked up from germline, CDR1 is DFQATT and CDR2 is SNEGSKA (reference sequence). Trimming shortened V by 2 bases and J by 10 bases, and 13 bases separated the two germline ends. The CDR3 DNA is TGCAGTGCTAGACAGTCATCGGTTGCGCAGTATTTT. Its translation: CSARQSSVAQYF.

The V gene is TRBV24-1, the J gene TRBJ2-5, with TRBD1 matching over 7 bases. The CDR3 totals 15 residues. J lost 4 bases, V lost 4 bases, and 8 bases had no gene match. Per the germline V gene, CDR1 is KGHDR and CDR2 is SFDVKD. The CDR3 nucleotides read TGTGCCACCAGTGACCCAGGGACAGTTCCAGAGACCCAGTACTTC. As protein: CATSDPGTVPETQYF.

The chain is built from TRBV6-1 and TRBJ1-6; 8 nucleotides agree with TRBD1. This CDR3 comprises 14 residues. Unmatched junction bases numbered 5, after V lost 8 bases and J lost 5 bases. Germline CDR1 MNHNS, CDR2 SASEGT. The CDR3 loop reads CASSDRANNSPLHF. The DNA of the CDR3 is TGTGCCAGCTCGGACAGGGCGAATAATTCACCCCTCCACTTT.